A selection of T cell receptor beta chains follows, all from one sample in a study of OX40 agonist ivuxolimab in advanced cancers. Clones were sequenced by immunoSEQ multiplex PCR, and TCRdb holds only the in-frame ones, with some missing. There are roughly 64,000 clones in the sample; approximately 84% occur only once, and more than 2% lies in the top ten. Sample: CD4+ or CD8+ T cells sorted from blood, taken in a trial of the OX40 agonist ivuxolimab. Source of these receptors: an adult with an advanced solid tumor such as melanoma, head and neck, liver or kidney cancer. CDR3s include the opening cysteine and the closing phenylalanine or tryptophan. A D gene is named only where the DNA matches it firmly. Clone sizes are given selectively: once, few, many, or a class where the clone is expanded.

v_call	j_call	d_call	cdr3_length	clone_size	cdr3_aa	cdr3_nt
TRBV29-1	TRBJ2-2	TRBD2	13	NA	CSVLGLGVGELFF	TGCAGCGTTCTCGGACTAGGCGTCGGGGAGCTGTTTTTT
TRBV9	TRBJ1-1	NA	13	NA	CASSVVGTREAFF	TGTGCCAGCAGCGTAGTAGGGACACGAGAAGCTTTCTTT
TRBV7-3	TRBJ2-1	NA	15	NA	CASSPVGGTYNEQFF	TGTGCCAGCAGCCCAGTGGGCGGGACCTACAATGAGCAGTTCTTC
TRBV18	TRBJ1-2	NA	13	NA	CASSPRSDYGYTF	TGTGCCAGCTCACCCCGGTCTGACTATGGCTACACCTTC
TRBV10-2	TRBJ2-7	NA	14	NA	CASSEVGLTHEQYF	TGCGCCAGCAGTGAGGTGGGGTTAACCCACGAGCAGTACTTC
TRBV5-1	TRBJ1-2	NA	15	once	CASSLETAANYGYTF	TGCGCCAGCAGCTTGGAGACAGCTGCTAACTATGGCTACACCTTC
TRBV9	TRBJ2-1	NA	13	NA	CASSVSPQGEQFF	TGTGCCAGCAGCGTGTCCCCCCAAGGAGAGCAGTTCTTC
TRBV10-3	TRBJ2-2	TRBD2	14	NA	CAIRAGRDTGELFF	TGTGCCATCAGGGCAGGGAGGGACACCGGGGAGCTGTTTTTT
TRBV7-2	TRBJ2-2	NA	16	NA	CASSLTQGSYTGELFF	TGTGCCAGCAGCTTAACCCAAGGGAGTTACACCGGGGAGCTGTTTTTT
TRBV6-5	TRBJ2-5	NA	13	NA	CASSYPGQETQYF	TGTGCCAGCAGTTACCCAGGGCAAGAGACCCAGTACTTC
TRBV5-6	TRBJ2-3	NA	12	NA	CASSKTADTQYF	TGTGCCAGCAGCAAAACCGCAGATACGCAGTATTTT
TRBV29-1	TRBJ2-2	NA	15	NA	CSVRGDGRYTGELFF	TGCAGCGTTCGAGGGGACGGGAGATACACCGGGGAGCTGTTTTTT
TRBV10-3	TRBJ2-7	NA	14	NA	CAISGTDTSYEQYF	TGTGCCATCAGTGGGACTGACACCTCCTACGAGCAGTACTTC
TRBV19	TRBJ1-5	NA	15	NA	CASSNRRPSNQPQHF	TGTGCCAGTAGTAACAGGAGACCTAGCAATCAGCCCCAGCATTTT
TRBV19	TRBJ2-7	TRBD1	14	NA	CASRARQGNYEQYF	TGTGCCAGTAGAGCACGACAGGGGAACTACGAGCAGTACTTC
TRBV5-6	TRBJ1-5	NA	14	NA	CASSLTTGGRTQHF	TGTGCCAGCAGCTTGACGACAGGTGGTCGAACCCAGCATTTT
TRBV4-3	TRBJ1-1	NA	14	NA	CASSRQETNTEAFF	TGCGCCAGCAGTCGACAGGAAACAAACACTGAAGCTTTCTTT
TRBV2	TRBJ1-3	NA	14	NA	CASSPGGSGNTIYF	TGTGCCAGCAGTCCGGGCGGATCCGGAAACACCATATATTTT
TRBV6-1	TRBJ1-5	NA	13	NA	CASVHGSDQPQHF	TGTGCCAGCGTGCACGGGTCTGATCAGCCCCAGCATTTT
TRBV4-2	TRBJ1-2	TRBD1	16	few	CASSQDRTGGPRGYTF	TGTGCCAGCAGCCAAGATAGGACAGGGGGTCCACGAGGCTACACCTTC
TRBV18	TRBJ1-2	NA	17	NA	CASSLAPMGEINVGYTF	TGTGCCAGCTCACTCGCCCCGATGGGAGAAATCAACGTTGGCTACACCTTC
TRBV12-5	TRBJ2-1	NA	13	NA	CASAPRGQHEQFF	TGTGCTAGTGCCCCCAGGGGCCAGCATGAGCAGTTCTTC
TRBV4-3	TRBJ1-5	NA	14	NA	CASSQRRGDQPQHF	TGCGCCAGCAGCCAGCGCAGGGGAGATCAGCCCCAGCATTTT
TRBV18	TRBJ1-3	NA	15	NA	CASSPLKQGGNTIYF	TGTGCCAGCTCACCACTTAAACAGGGTGGAAACACCATATATTTT
TRBV5-1	TRBJ1-3	TRBD1	14	few	CASSMTGEGNTIYF	TGCGCCAGCAGCATGACAGGGGAAGGAAACACCATATATTTT
TRBV5-4	TRBJ2-1	NA	15	NA	CASSLGGSSYNEQFF	TGTGCCAGCAGCTTGGGGGGGAGCTCCTACAATGAGCAGTTCTTC
TRBV5-6	TRBJ2-1	TRBD1	16	NA	CASSSTARGLYNEQFF	TGTGCCAGCAGCAGCACCGCCAGGGGGCTTTACAATGAGCAGTTCTTC
TRBV7-2	TRBJ1-3	NA	15	NA	CASSLVFESGNTIYF	TGTGCCAGCAGCTTAGTCTTTGAATCTGGAAACACCATATATTTT
TRBV4-3	TRBJ2-3	NA	13	NA	CASSQDPRDTQYF	TGCGCCAGCAGCCAAGATCCCCGGGATACGCAGTATTTT
TRBV15	TRBJ1-5	NA	18	NA	CATSRDLGGTYSNQPQHF	TGTGCCACCAGCAGAGATCTCGGGGGGACCTATAGCAATCAGCCCCAGCATTTT
TRBV18	TRBJ2-7	NA	14	few	CASSPRTPMGEQYF	TGTGCCAGCTCACCCAGGACTCCAATGGGCGAGCAGTACTTC
TRBV9	TRBJ2-3	NA	14	NA	CASSPHDSTDTQYF	TGTGCCAGCAGCCCTCACGACAGTACAGATACGCAGTATTTT
TRBV2	TRBJ1-5	NA	14	NA	CASSAHRSAQPQHF	TGTGCCAGCAGTGCACACAGGTCCGCCCAGCCCCAGCATTTT
TRBV2	TRBJ2-3	NA	14	NA	CASMIGRVADTQYF	TGTGCCAGCATGATTGGCAGGGTGGCAGATACGCAGTATTTT
TRBV5-5	TRBJ1-3	NA	15	NA	CASSLPGASGNTIYF	TGTGCCAGCAGCCTCCCAGGGGCCTCTGGAAACACCATATATTTT
TRBV6-4	TRBJ2-3	TRBD2	14	NA	CASSAGLVTDTQYF	TGTGCCAGCAGTGCTGGACTAGTCACAGATACGCAGTATTTT
TRBV7-8	TRBJ1-1	NA	14	NA	CASLARVDSAEAFF	TGTGCCAGCCTCGCCCGCGTGGACAGCGCGGAAGCTTTCTTT
TRBV29-1	TRBJ2-5	NA	12	NA	CSVVQGSETQYF	TGCAGCGTTGTTCAGGGCTCGGAGACCCAGTACTTC
TRBV29-1	TRBJ2-7	TRBD1	15	NA	CSVEEQRQGLAEQYF	TGCAGCGTTGAAGAACAACGACAGGGTTTGGCCGAGCAGTACTTC
TRBV6-5	TRBJ1-2	NA	15	NA	CASRSYGGGLNGYTF	TGTGCCAGCAGGAGTTACGGTGGGGGGTTGAATGGCTACACCTTC
TRBV7-9	TRBJ2-5	TRBD2	13	NA	CATSWDYKETQYF	TGTGCCACCAGCTGGGACTACAAAGAGACCCAGTACTTC
TRBV11-2	TRBJ2-7	NA	15	once	CASSLTPDGSYEQYF	TGTGCCAGCAGCTTAACGCCCGACGGTTCCTACGAGCAGTACTTC
TRBV2	TRBJ2-5	NA	16	NA	CASNLGVGGVQETQYF	TGTGCCAGCAATTTGGGGGTGGGAGGAGTTCAAGAGACCCAGTACTTC
TRBV13	TRBJ2-7	NA	13	NA	CASSLVPPYEQYF	TGTGCCAGCAGCTTAGTTCCCCCCTACGAGCAGTACTTC
TRBV27	TRBJ1-1	NA	13	NA	CASSTWAATEAFF	TGTGCCAGCAGTACTTGGGCAGCCACTGAAGCTTTCTTT
TRBV18	TRBJ2-2	NA	15	few	CASSPREADTGELFF	TGTGCCAGCTCCCCCCGGGAAGCGGACACCGGGGAGCTGTTTTTT
TRBV2	TRBJ1-2	NA	14	many	CASTDLRGRGGYTF	TGTGCCAGCACCGATTTGCGGGGGCGGGGAGGCTACACCTTC
TRBV30	TRBJ1-5	NA	13	NA	CAWSRDRNQPQHF	TGTGCCTGGAGTAGAGACCGCAATCAGCCCCAGCATTTT
TRBV7-8	TRBJ2-5	TRBD2	16	NA	CASTKMGRGGSETQYF	TGTGCCAGCACCAAAATGGGGCGGGGGGGCTCAGAGACCCAGTACTTC
TRBV19	TRBJ2-3	NA	11	NA	CASSIEDTQYF	TGTGCCAGTAGTATTGAGGATACGCAGTATTTT
TRBV30	TRBJ2-5	TRBD2	15	few	CAWTRGGTPGETQYF	TGTGCCTGGACCCGGGGGGGAACCCCGGGAGAGACCCAGTACTTC
TRBV19	TRBJ2-6	NA	14	NA	CASSESGGANVLTF	TGTGCCAGTAGTGAGTCAGGGGGGGCCAACGTCCTGACTTTC
TRBV9	TRBJ2-7	TRBD2	14	NA	CASSVNPGGDEQYF	TGTGCCAGCAGCGTAAACCCGGGAGGGGACGAGCAGTACTTC
TRBV6-6	TRBJ1-6	NA	13	NA	CASSYEGPSPLHF	TGTGCCAGCAGTTACGAGGGGCCTTCACCCCTCCACTTT
TRBV2	TRBJ2-7	TRBD2	13	NA	CARRTSGSLEQYF	TGTGCCAGACGGACTAGCGGGAGTCTTGAGCAGTACTTC
TRBV7-9	TRBJ2-7	TRBD1	14	NA	CASRPPGTGGEQYF	TGTGCCAGCAGGCCCCCCGGGACAGGGGGAGAGCAGTACTTC
TRBV25-1	TRBJ2-7	TRBD1	16	NA	CASSGKTGGPSYEQYF	TGTGCCAGCAGTGGAAAGACAGGGGGTCCCTCCTACGAGCAGTACTTC
TRBV29-1	TRBJ1-2	TRBD1	14	NA	CSTPKGAANYGYTF	TGCAGCACCCCGAAGGGGGCCGCTAACTATGGCTACACCTTC
TRBV9	TRBJ2-5	NA	16	NA	CASSVDVTTRVETQYF	TGTGCCAGCAGCGTAGACGTCACAACGAGGGTAGAGACCCAGTACTTC
TRBV7-6	TRBJ2-2	NA	16	NA	CASSAEVGTNTGELFF	TGTGCCAGCAGCGCAGAGGTGGGGACAAACACCGGGGAGCTGTTTTTT